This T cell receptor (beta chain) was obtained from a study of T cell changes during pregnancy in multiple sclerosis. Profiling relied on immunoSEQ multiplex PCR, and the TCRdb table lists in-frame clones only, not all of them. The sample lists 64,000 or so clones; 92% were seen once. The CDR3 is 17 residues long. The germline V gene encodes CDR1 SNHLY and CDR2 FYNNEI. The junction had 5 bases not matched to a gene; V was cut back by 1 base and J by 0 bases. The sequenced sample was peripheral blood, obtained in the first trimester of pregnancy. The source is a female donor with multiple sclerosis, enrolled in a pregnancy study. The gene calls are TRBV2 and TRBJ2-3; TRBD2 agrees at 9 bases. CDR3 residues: CASSEGIAGASTDTQYF. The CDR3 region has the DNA TGTGCCAGCAGTGAAGGCATAGCGGGAGCTAGCACAGATACGCAGTATTTT.